This TCR beta chain appears in the sequencing data of a study of breast tumors, draining lymph nodes, adjacent tissues. Regarding the study as a whole: The data were judged consistent with most tumor T cells coming from lymph node and expanding in tumor. Compared with lymph nodes, tumors were less diverse; compared with nontumor tissue, more. Compared with basal-like, luminal-like tumors shared significantly more repertoire with nontumor tissue.

Of note for this clonotype: Antigen: not known.

Axillary draining lymph nodes of breast cancer patients supplied the node samples. From the multiplex PCR reads, TCRdb called clonotypes with MiXCR, one entry per CDR3 protein. Of around 190,000 distinct CDR3 sequences detected, 25% to 40% appear once; the ten largest clones hold about 3.9%. Material for sequencing was axillary lymph node tissue. The clonotype was recovered from a female donor with breast cancer. Some clones in this sample may be carry-over from other donors' samples.

For the CDR3, the DNA is TGTGCCACCAGCAAAGAGGCGAACACCGGGGAGCTGTTTTTT. Translation: CATSKEANTGELFF. The rearrangement links TRBV15 to TRBJ2-2; D uncertain. This CDR3 comprises 14 residues. Germline CDR1 and CDR2: LNHNV and YYDKDF (reference sequence). Trimming removed 4 bases from V and 0 bases from J, with 6 bases in between.